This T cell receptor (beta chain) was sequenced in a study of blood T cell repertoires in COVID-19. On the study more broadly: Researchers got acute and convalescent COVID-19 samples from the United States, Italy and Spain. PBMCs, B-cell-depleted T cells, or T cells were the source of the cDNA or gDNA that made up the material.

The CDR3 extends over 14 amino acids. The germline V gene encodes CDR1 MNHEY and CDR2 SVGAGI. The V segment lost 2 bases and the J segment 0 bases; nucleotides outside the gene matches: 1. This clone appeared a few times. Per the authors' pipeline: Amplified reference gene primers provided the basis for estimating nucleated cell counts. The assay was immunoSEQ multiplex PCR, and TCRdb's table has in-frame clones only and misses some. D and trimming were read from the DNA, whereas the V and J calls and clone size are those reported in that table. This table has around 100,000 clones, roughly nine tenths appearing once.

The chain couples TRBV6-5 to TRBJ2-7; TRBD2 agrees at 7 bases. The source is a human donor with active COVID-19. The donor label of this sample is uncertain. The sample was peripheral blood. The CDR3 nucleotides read TGTGCCAGCAGTTACCGGGGGGTCTCCTACGAGCAGTACTTC. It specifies CASSYRGVSYEQYF.